The subject of this entry is one T cell receptor (beta chain). The data were obtained in a study of blood T cell repertoires in COVID-19. Looking at the study overall: Recovery meant two consecutive negative NP/OP PCR tests, professional clearance, or resolved symptoms. There were acute and convalescent COVID-19 samples, and they came from the United States, Italy and Spain. PBMCs, B-cell-depleted T cells, or T cells provided the cDNA or gDNA that made up the material.

In the study's own analysis: Amplified reference gene primers provided the basis for estimating nucleated cell counts. Repertoires were generated with immunoSEQ multiplex PCR, while TCRdb's copy carries only in-frame clones and drops some. V and J calls and clone size are those listed in that table; D and trimming were worked out from the DNA. The sample yields approximately 190,000 clones, about 86% seen once. V shed 0 bases and J shed 7 bases, with 23 bases lying between them. Per germline, CDR1 SGHRS and CDR2 YFSETQ. CDR3 length: 18 amino acids. The receptor comes from a woman aged 40-49 years in a cohort exposed to, infected with or recovered from COVID-19 (not recorded which). The chain couples TRBV5-1 to TRBJ1-3, with D possibly matching TRBD1 (5 bases). The sequenced sample was PBMCs or T cells enriched from blood (not recorded which). CDR3 protein: CASSLEPGSRVFGNTIYF. CDR3 nucleotides: TGCGCCAGCAGCTTGGAGCCTGGATCCAGGGTTTTTGGCAACACCATATATTTT.